This T cell receptor (beta chain) came from a study of molecular identifiers for immune sequencing clone quantification. About the research overall: Five portions were made in replicates from RNA of approximately 22,000 or 94,000 naive CD8 cells, and four underwent sequencing. Study results and caveats: Naive cells had under 1% of molecules in clones above 20 RNA copies, effectors over 99%.

Libraries of bulk TCR were made by previously described methods (with listed TCR primers). Each CDR3 protein gets one entry after TCRdb re-called the PCR reads with MiXCR. This sample carries about 510,000 distinct CDR3 sequences, around 23% of them seen once, and the ten largest clones take 0.76%. Per germline, CDR1 SGHRS and CDR2 YFSETQ. This CDR3 is built from 17 residues. Naive CD8 T cells were picked out by sorting for CD8+CD4-CCR7+CD45RA+. This clonotype appeared a single time. Its antigen remains unknown. One end of the junction varies from germline; a read error may be responsible. The rearrangement joins TRBV5-1 to TRBJ2-3, with 12 bases aligning to TRBD2. The material sequenced was naive CD8+ T cells from blood, with Jurkat cell RNA spiked in. Stated subset: FACS-sorted CD8+CD4-CCR7+CD45RA+ naive T cells. The sequence came from a human donor in good health. Some libraries in this study had Jurkat cell RNA spiked in. CDR3 sequence (DNA): TGCGCCAGCAGCCTACTGACTAGCGGGGGCCCCACAGATATGCAGTATTTT. Encoded protein: CASSLLTSGGPTDMQYF.